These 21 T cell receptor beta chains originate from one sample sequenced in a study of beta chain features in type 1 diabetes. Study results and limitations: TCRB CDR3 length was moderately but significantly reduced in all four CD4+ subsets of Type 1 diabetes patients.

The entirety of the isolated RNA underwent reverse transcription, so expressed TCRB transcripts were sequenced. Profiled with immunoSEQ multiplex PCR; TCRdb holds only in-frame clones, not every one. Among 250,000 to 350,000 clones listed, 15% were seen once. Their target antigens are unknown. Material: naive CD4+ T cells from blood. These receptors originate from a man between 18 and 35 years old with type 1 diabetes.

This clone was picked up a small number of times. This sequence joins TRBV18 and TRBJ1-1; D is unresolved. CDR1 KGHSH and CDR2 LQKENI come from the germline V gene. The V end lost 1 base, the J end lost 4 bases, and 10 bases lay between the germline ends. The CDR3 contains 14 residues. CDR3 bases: TGTGCCAGCTCACCACTTGTGGAGGGCACTGAAGCTTTCTTT. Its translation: CASSPLVEGTEAFF. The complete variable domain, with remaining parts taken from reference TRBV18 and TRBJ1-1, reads NAGVMQNPRHLVRRRGQEARLRCSPMKGHSHVYWYRQLPEEGLKFMVYLQKENIIDESGMPKERFSAEFPKEGPSILRIQQVVRGDSAAYFCASSPLVEGTEAFFGQGTRLTVV.

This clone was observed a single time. DNA of the CDR3: TGTGCCAGCAGCTTAGGGGACTTTAGCGGCACAGATACGCAGTATTTT. Its translation: CASSLGDFSGTDTQYF. The J gene is TRBJ2-3, the V gene TRBV7-2, with D possibly being TRBD2 (6 bases). The CDR3 loop spans 16 amino acids. From germline, CDR1 is SGHTA and CDR2 FQGNSA. Trimming removed 1 base from V and 1 base from J, with 12 bases in between. The full variable domain, its missing parts supplied by reference TRBV7-2 and TRBJ2-3, is GAGVSQSPSNKVTEKGKDVELRCDPISGHTALYWYRQSLGQGLEFLIYFQGNSAPDKSGLPSDRFSAERTGGSVSTLTIQRTQQEDSAVYLCASSLGDFSGTDTQYFGPGTRLTVL.

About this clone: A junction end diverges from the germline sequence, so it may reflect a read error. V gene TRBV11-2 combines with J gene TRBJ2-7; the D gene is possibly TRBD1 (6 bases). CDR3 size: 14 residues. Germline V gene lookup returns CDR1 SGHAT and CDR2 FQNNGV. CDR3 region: CASSLVDRHYEQYF. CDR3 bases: TGTGCCAGCAGTTTAGTTGACAGGCACTACGAGCAGTACTTC.

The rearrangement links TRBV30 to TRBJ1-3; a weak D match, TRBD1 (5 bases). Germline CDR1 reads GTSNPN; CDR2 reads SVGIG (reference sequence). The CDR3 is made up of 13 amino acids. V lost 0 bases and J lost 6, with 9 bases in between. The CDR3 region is CAWSVGDANTIYF. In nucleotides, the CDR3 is TGTGCCTGGAGTGTAGGGGATGCAAACACCATATATTTT. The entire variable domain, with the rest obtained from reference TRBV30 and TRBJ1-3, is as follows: SQTIHQWPATLVQPVGSPLSLECTVEGTSNPNLYWYRQAAGRGLQLLFYSVGIGQISSEVPQNLSASRPQDRQFILSSKKLLLSDSGFYLCAWSVGDANTIYFGEGSWLTVV.

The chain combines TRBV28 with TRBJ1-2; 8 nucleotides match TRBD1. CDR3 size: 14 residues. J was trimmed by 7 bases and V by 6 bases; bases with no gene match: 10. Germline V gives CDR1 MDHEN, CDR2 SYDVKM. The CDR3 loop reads CASSLVGRGLGYTF. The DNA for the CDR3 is TGTGCCAGCAGCCTCGTCGGCAGGGGGCTTGGCTACACCTTC.

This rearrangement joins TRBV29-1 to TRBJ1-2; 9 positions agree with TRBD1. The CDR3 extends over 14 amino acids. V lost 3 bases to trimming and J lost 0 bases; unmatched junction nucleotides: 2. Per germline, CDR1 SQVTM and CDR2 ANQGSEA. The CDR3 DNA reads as TGCAGCGTTGACCGGGACAGGGCTAACTATGGCTACACCTTC. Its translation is CSVDRDRANYGYTF.

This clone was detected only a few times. The CDR3 nucleotides are TGTGCCAGCTCACCAGTGGTAGCTTCGGATTCCTACGAGCAGTACTTC. It codes for CASSPVVASDSYEQYF. The chain uses TRBV18 and TRBJ2-7, with no clear D. Trimming stripped 2 bases from V and 1 base from J, with 15 bases between. The CDR3 sequence is 16 residues long. Germline V gene sequence: CDR1 KGHSH, CDR2 LQKENI.

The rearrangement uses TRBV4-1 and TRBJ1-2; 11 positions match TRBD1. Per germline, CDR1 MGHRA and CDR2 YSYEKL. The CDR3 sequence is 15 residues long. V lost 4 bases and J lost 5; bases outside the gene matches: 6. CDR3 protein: CASSPPGQGVYGYTF. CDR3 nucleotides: TGCGCCAGCAGCCCACCGGGACAGGGGGTTTATGGCTACACCTTC.

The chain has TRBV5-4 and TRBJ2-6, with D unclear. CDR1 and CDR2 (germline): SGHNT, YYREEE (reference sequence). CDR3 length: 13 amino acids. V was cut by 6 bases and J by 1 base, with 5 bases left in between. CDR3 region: CASTNSGANVLTF. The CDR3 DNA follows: TGTGCCAGCACCAATTCTGGGGCCAACGTCCTGACTTTC. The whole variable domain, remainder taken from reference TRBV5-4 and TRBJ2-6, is ETGVTQSPTHLIKTRGQQVTLRCSSQSGHNTVSWYQQALGQGPQFIFQYYREEENGRGNFPPRFSGLQFPNYSSELNVNALELDDSALYLCASTNSGANVLTFGAGSRLTVL.

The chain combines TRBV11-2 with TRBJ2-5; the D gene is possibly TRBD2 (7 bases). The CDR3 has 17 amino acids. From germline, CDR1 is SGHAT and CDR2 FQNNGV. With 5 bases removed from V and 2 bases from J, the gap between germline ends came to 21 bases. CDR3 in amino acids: CASSPLTGGGKQETQYF. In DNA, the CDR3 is TGTGCCAGCAGCCCCCTGACAGGCGGGGGAAAGCAAGAGACCCAGTACTTC.

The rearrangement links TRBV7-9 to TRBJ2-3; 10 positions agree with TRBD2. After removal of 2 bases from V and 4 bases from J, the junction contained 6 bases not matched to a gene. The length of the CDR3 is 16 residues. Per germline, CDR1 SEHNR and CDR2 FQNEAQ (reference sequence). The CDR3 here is CASSLSSGSGADTQYF. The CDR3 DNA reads TGTGCCAGCAGCTTATCTAGCGGGAGCGGAGCAGATACGCAGTATTTT.

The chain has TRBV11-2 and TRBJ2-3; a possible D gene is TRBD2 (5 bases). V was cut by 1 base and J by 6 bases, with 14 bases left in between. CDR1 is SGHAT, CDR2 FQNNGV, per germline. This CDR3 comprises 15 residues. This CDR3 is CASSLGGRRGDTQYF. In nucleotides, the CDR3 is TGTGCCAGCAGCTTAGGTGGGCGGAGAGGGGATACGCAGTATTTT.

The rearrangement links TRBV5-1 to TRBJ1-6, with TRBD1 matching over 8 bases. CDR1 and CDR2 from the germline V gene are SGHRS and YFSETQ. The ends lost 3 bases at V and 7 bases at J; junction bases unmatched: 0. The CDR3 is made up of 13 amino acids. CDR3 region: CASSYRGNSPLHF. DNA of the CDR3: TGCGCCAGCAGCTACAGGGGGAATTCACCCCTCCACTTT.

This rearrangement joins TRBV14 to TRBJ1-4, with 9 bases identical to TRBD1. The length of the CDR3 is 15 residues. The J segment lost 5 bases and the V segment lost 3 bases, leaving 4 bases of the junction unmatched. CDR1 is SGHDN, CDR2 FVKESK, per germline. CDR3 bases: TGTGCCAGCAGCCACACCGGGACAGGGAATGAAAAACTGTTTTTT. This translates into CASSHTGTGNEKLFF.

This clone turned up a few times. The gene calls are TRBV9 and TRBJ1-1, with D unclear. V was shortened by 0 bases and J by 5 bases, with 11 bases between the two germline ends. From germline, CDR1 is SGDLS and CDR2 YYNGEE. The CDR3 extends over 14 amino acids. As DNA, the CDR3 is TGTGCCAGCAGCGTAGGCCCCCGCGAGACTGAAGCTTTCTTT. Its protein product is CASSVGPRETEAFF.

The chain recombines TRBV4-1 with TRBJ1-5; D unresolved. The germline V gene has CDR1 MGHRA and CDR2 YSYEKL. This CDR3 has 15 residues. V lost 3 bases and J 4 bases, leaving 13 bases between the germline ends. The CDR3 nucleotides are TGCGCCAGCAGCCAGAGGTGGCTTCGGAATCAGCCCCAGCATTTT. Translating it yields CASSQRWLRNQPQHF.

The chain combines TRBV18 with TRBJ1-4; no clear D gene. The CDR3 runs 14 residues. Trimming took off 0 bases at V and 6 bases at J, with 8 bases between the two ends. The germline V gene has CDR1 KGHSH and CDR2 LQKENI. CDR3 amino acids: CASSPPAGDEKLFF. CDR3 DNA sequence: TGTGCCAGCTCACCACCGGCCGGAGATGAAAAACTGTTTTTT.

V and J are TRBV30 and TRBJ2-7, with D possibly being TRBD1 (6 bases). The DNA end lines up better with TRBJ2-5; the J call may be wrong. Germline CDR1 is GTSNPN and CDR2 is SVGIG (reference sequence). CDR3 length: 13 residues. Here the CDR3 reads CAWNRAIQETQYF. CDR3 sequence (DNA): TGTGCCTGGAACAGGGCCATCCAAGAGACCCAGTACTTC.

The CDR3: CSVEGGKTYEQYF. In DNA form, the CDR3 reads TGCAGCGTTGAAGGGGGCAAGACCTACGAGCAGTACTTC. The chain combines TRBV29-1 with TRBJ2-7, with TRBD1 as a possible D gene (5 bases). Germline V gene data show CDR1 as SQVTM and CDR2 as ANQGSEA. The CDR3 is made up of 13 amino acids. Trimming stripped 1 base from V and 2 bases from J, with 9 bases between.

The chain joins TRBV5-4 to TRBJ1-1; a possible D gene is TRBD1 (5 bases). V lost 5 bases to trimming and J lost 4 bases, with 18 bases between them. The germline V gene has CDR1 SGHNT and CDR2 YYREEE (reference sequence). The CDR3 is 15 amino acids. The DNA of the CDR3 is TGTGCCAGCAGACCGAATTCAGGGCGTGGCACTGAAGCTTTCTTT. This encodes CASRPNSGRGTEAFF.

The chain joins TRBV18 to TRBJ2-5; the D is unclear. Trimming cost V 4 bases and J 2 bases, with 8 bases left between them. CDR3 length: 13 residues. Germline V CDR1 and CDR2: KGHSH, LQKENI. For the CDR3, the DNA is TGTGCCAGCTCACTAAGAGCACAAGAGACCCAGTACTTC. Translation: CASSLRAQETQYF. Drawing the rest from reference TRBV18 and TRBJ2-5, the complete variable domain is NAGVMQNPRHLVRRRGQEARLRCSPMKGHSHVYWYRQLPEEGLKFMVYLQKENIIDESGMPKERFSAEFPKEGPSILRIQQVVRGDSAAYFCASSLRAQETQYFGPGTRLLVL.